This entry is about one TCR beta chain. Its antigen is unidentified. This sample is part of a study of shared clonotypes between healthy human individuals. About the research overall: CD8 memory received one plate per donor, CD8 naive two, CD4 memory three and CD4 naive three. General study findings and limits: Naive subsets tended to show greater estimated richness than memory subsets. Rarefaction indicated that sorted-subset sequencing remained incomplete although depth was large.

Authors' processing steps: As immunoSEQ supplied junction-only sequences (without quality scores), filtering differed. Clones were sequenced by immunoSEQ multiplex PCR, and TCRdb holds only the in-frame ones, with some missing. That table gives V, J and clone size, and the DNA gave D and trimming. The sample includes 700,000 to 950,000 clones, approximately 96% of them seen just once. The naive CD8 population came from CD45RO-negative cells selected for CCR7, without terminally differentiated effector memory CD45RA+ cells. This TCR was sampled from a man aged 25-40 years in good health. The specimen sequenced was naive CD8+ T cells sorted from blood.

CDR3 nucleotide sequence: TGCAGCGTCTACGGGCCTTGGGAATATGGCTACACCTTC. Protein product: CSVYGPWEYGYTF. The chain has TRBV29-1 and TRBJ1-2; D is unresolved. V gave up 6 bases and J gave up 5 bases, with 16 bases separating them. The CDR3 totals 13 residues. Germline V gene lookup returns CDR1 SQVTM and CDR2 ANQGSEA. The variable domain in full, with the rest retrieved from reference TRBV29-1 and TRBJ1-2, is SAVISQKPSRDICQRGTSLTIQCQVDSQVTMMFWYRQQPGQSLTLIATANQGSEATYESGFVIDKFPISRPNLTFSTLTVSNMSPEDSSIYLCSVYGPWEYGYTFGSGTRLTVV.